A single sample is the source of the 20 T cell receptor beta chains below, sequenced in a study of radiotherapy plus CTLA-4 blockade in lung cancer. Assay: immunoSEQ multiplex PCR; the TCRdb copy retains only in-frame clones and omits some. The sample has 100,000 to 150,000 clones; 85% to 90% are singletons. Specimen: peripheral blood, collected from a patient treated with radiotherapy plus ipilimumab. The receptors originated from a human donor with non-small cell lung cancer that progressed on radiotherapy plus ipilimumab.

The genes are TRBV6-5 and TRBJ1-3; D is ambiguous. The CDR3 is 15 residues long. Trimming took 5 bases from V and 0 from J, leaving 11 bases between them. Germline V gene data show CDR1 as MNHEY and CDR2 as SVGAGI. This chain's CDR3 is CASSAKGFSGNTIYF. For the CDR3, the DNA is TGTGCCAGCAGTGCTAAAGGATTCTCTGGAAACACCATATATTTT.

The chain employs TRBV14 and TRBJ1-4; 10 nucleotides agree with TRBD1. Germline V gene data show CDR1 as SGHDN and CDR2 as FVKESK. The CDR3 spans 15 residues. Trimming cost V 2 bases and J 8 bases; bases outside gene matches: 5. The CDR3 DNA reads TGTGCCAGCAGCCAAAGACAGGGGGCAGACGAAAAACTGTTTTTT. Its translation is CASSQRQGADEKLFF. The full variable domain, with the rest looked up from reference TRBV14 and TRBJ1-4, is EAGVTQFPSHSVIEKGQTVTLRCDPISGHDNLYWYRRVMGKEIKFLLHFVKESKQDESGMPNNRFLAERTGGTYSTLKVQPAELEDSGVYFCASSQRQGADEKLFFGSGTQLSVL.

V and J are TRBV6-6 and TRBJ1-5; no reliable D call. V lost 5 bases and J 0 bases, leaving 11 bases between the germline ends. The germline CDR1 and CDR2 sequences are MNHNY and SVGAGI (reference sequence). The CDR3 has 15 residues. The DNA for the CDR3 is TGTGCCAGCAGTAAAGTTGAATATAGCAATCAGCCCCAGCATTTT. It translates to CASSKVEYSNQPQHF.

The CDR3 region has the DNA TGCGCCAGCAGCTTGGAGGGCTCCTACGAGCAGTACTTC. This translates into CASSLEGSYEQYF. This rearrangement joins TRBV5-1 to TRBJ2-7; the D is unclear. The germline gives CDR1 SGHRS, CDR2 YFSETQ. There are 13 residues in the CDR3. Trimming stripped 0 bases from V and 0 bases from J, with 4 bases between.

The chain carries TRBV27 and TRBJ2-1, with 7 nucleotides matching TRBD2. Germline CDR1 is MNHEY and CDR2 is SMNVEV (reference sequence). V was clipped by 5 bases and J by 1 base; unmatched bases: 11. The CDR3 spans 17 residues. The CDR3 reads CASSLGGGRASYNEQFF. CDR3 nucleotide sequence: TGTGCCAGCAGTCTCGGAGGTGGGAGGGCATCCTACAATGAGCAGTTCTTC.

J is TRBJ2-3 and V is TRBV5-1; the match to TRBD1 covers 8 bases. Unmatched junction bases numbered 8, after V lost 4 bases and J lost 4 bases. CDR1 and CDR2 from the germline V gene are SGHRS and YFSETQ. The CDR3 extends over 15 amino acids. The chain's CDR3 is CASSIGTGSPDTQYF. CDR3 bases: TGCGCCAGCAGCATCGGGACAGGTTCACCAGATACGCAGTATTTT.

The chain couples TRBV6-5 to TRBJ1-3, with unresolved D. Deletions cut 0 bases from V and 1 base from J, with 7 bases between. CDR1 and CDR2 (germline): MNHEY, SVGAGI. This CDR3 region has 15 residues. The CDR3 protein is CASSYSVGSGNTIYF. The DNA of the CDR3 is TGTGCCAGCAGTTACTCGGTAGGGTCTGGAAACACCATATATTTT.

The chain's CDR3 is CASRNGQPDQPQHF. CDR3 DNA: TGTGCCAGCAGGAACGGACAGCCCGATCAGCCCCAGCATTTT. The chain employs TRBV6-1 and TRBJ1-5; D may be TRBD1 (6 bases). V was trimmed by 6 bases and J by 5 bases, leaving 14 bases between them. CDR1 and CDR2 from the germline V gene are MNHNS and SASEGT. The length of the CDR3 is 14 residues.

This chain joins TRBV5-1 and TRBJ2-4; maybe TRBD2 (5 bases). CDR3 size: 15 residues. The V end lost 2 bases, the J end lost 6 bases, and 15 bases lay between the germline ends. Germline V lookup: CDR1 SGHRS, CDR2 YFSETQ. CDR3 protein: CASSFSDTRGNIQYF. Written as DNA, the CDR3 is TGCGCCAGCAGCTTTTCCGACACCCGGGGAAACATTCAGTACTTC.

This CDR3 is CAIRRGGPDYGYTF. CDR3 sequence (DNA): TGTGCCATCCGACGGGGGGGACCGGACTATGGCTACACCTTC. J is TRBJ1-2 and V is TRBV5-4; tentatively, D is TRBD1 (5 bases). Germline V gene lookup returns CDR1 SGHNT and CDR2 YYREEE (reference sequence). The V and J ends lost 9 bases and 3 bases respectively, with 18 bases between them. The CDR3 has 14 residues.

V is TRBV6-1 and J is TRBJ1-1, with a weak D call TRBD1 (5 bases). V gave up 3 bases and J gave up 7 bases, with 12 bases separating them. Looked up from germline, CDR1 is MNHNS and CDR2 is SASEGT. This CDR3 spans 13 amino acids. The CDR3 DNA reads as TGTGCCAGCAGTGACAGGGTGTCCCTTGAAGCTTTCTTT. It is translated as CASSDRVSLEAFF.

The CDR3 reads CASSLRDGTGELFF. The DNA of the CDR3 is TGTGCCAGCAGCTTAAGAGACGGCACCGGGGAGCTGTTTTTT. This chain links TRBV6-1 with TRBJ2-2; unclear D gene. CDR3 length equals 14 residues. Trimming took 6 bases from V and 4 from J, leaving 12 bases between them. In germline, CDR1 is MNHNS, CDR2 SASEGT.

This chain links TRBV6-5 with TRBJ2-7, with 8 bases aligning to TRBD1. The CDR3 length is 13 residues. Trimming took 8 bases from V and 2 from J; bases not matched to a gene: 5. CDR1 is MNHEY, CDR2 SVGAGI, per germline. The CDR3 region has the DNA TGTGCCAGCCGACAGGGGTCGACCTACGAGCAGTACTTC. It translates to CASRQGSTYEQYF.

V gene TRBV5-4 combines with J gene TRBJ2-7; D perhaps matches TRBD2 (6 bases). CDR1 and CDR2 from the germline V gene are SGHNT and YYREEE (reference sequence). The CDR3 is made up of 13 amino acids. Trimming took off 8 bases at V and 3 bases at J, with 15 bases between the two ends. The CDR3 here is CASSGIDDYEQYF. The CDR3 DNA sequence: TGTGCCAGTAGCGGCATTGATGACTACGAGCAGTACTTC.

The rearrangement joins TRBV2 to TRBJ1-5, with D possibly matching TRBD1 (5 bases). V lost 3 bases and J 0 bases, leaving 12 bases between the germline ends. Per the germline V gene, CDR1 is SNHLY and CDR2 is FYNNEI. The CDR3 contains 16 residues. The CDR3 nucleotides are TGTGCCAGCAGTGAGGGACTTGACAGTAGCAATCAGCCCCAGCATTTT. Protein: CASSEGLDSSNQPQHF.

The rearrangement links TRBV5-1 to TRBJ2-7; 8 bases are a match to TRBD2. CDR1 and CDR2 from the germline V gene are SGHRS and YFSETQ. The CDR3 has 13 residues. V dropped 4 bases and J dropped 4; count of bases not matched to a gene: 4. The CDR3 sequence: CASSLVAGYEQYF. The CDR3 nucleotides read TGCGCCAGCAGCCTAGTAGCGGGATACGAGCAGTACTTC. The full variable domain, rest sourced from reference TRBV5-1 and TRBJ2-7, is KAGVTQTPRYLIKTRGQQVTLSCSPISGHRSVSWYQQTPGQGLQFLFEYFSETQRNKGNFPGRFSGRQFSNSRSEMNVSTLELGDSALYLCASSLVAGYEQYFGPGTRLTVT.

This sequence joins TRBV5-8 and TRBJ1-1, with D perhaps TRBD1 (5 bases). From germline, CDR1 is SGHTS and CDR2 YDEGEE. V lost 3 bases and J 10 bases, leaving 16 bases between the germline ends. The CDR3 length is 13 residues. Here the CDR3 reads CASSSLRGAGAFF. CDR3 sequence (DNA): TGTGCCAGCAGCTCCCTTCGGGGCGCGGGAGCTTTCTTT.

This chain connects TRBV30 to TRBJ1-1; the match to TRBD1 covers 7 bases. The CDR3 sequence is 15 residues long. Per the germline V gene, CDR1 is GTSNPN and CDR2 is SVGIG (reference sequence). Trimming cost V 2 bases and J 5 bases; bases outside gene matches: 11. In DNA form, the CDR3 reads TGTGCCTGGAGTCCCCTGACAGGGCTGGGTACTGAAGCTTTCTTT. It encodes CAWSPLTGLGTEAFF.

CDR3 in DNA: TGCAGTGCTACCGTCTATGCTGGCTACACCTTC. It is translated as CSATVYAGYTF. The chain carries TRBV20-1 and TRBJ1-2; D is ambiguous. V shed 4 bases and J shed 7 bases, with 10 bases lying between them. Germline CDR1 DFQATT, CDR2 SNEGSKA (reference sequence). CDR3 size: 11 residues.

The chain uses TRBV18 and TRBJ1-1; TRBD1 is a possible D gene (5 bases). Trimming took off 2 bases at V and 1 base at J, with 11 bases between the two ends. CDR3 length equals 15 residues. Per the germline V gene, CDR1 is KGHSH and CDR2 is LQKENI. The CDR3 reads CASSPRGTTNTEAFF. In nucleotides, the CDR3 is TGTGCCAGCTCACCAAGGGGCACAACGAACACTGAAGCTTTCTTT. The variable domain in full, completed from reference TRBV18 and TRBJ1-1, reads NAGVMQNPRHLVRRRGQEARLRCSPMKGHSHVYWYRQLPEEGLKFMVYLQKENIIDESGMPKERFSAEFPKEGPSILRIQQVVRGDSAAYFCASSPRGTTNTEAFFGQGTRLTVV.